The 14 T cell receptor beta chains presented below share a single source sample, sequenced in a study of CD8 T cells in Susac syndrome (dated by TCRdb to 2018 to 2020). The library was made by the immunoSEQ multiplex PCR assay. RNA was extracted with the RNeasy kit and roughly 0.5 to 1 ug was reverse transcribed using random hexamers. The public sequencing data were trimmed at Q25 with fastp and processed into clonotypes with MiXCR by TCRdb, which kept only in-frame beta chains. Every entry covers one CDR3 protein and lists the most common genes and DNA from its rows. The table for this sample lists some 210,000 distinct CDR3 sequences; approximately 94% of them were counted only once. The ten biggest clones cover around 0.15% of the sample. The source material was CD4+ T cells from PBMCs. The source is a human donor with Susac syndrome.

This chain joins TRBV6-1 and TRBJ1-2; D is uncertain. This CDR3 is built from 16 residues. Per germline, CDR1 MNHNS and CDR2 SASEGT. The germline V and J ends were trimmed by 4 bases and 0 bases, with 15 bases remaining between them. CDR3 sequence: CASSGGARAANYGYTF. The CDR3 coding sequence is TGTGCCAGCAGTGGCGGAGCCCGGGCCGCTAACTATGGCTACACCTTC.

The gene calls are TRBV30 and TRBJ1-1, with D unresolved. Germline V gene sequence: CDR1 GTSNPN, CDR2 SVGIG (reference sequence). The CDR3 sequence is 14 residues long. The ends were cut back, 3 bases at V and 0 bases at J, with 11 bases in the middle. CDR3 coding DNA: TGTGCCTGGAGGGGGAGGCAGATGAACACTGAAGCTTTCTTT. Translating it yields CAWRGRQMNTEAFF.

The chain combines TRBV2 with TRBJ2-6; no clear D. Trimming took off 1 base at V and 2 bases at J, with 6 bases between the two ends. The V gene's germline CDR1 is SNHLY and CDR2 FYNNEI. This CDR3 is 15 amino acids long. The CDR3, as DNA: TGTGCCAGCAGTGAAGACCAGGCTGGGGCCAACGTCCTGACTTTC. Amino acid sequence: CASSEDQAGANVLTF.

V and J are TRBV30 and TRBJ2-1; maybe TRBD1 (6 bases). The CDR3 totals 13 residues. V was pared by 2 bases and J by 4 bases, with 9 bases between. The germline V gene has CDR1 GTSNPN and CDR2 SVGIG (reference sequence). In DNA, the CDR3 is TGTGCCTGGAGTATTGGACAGTACAATGAGCAGTTCTTC. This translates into CAWSIGQYNEQFF.

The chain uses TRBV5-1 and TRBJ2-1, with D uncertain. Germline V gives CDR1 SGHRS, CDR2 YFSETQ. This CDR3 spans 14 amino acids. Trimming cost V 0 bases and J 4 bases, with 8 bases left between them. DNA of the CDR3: TGCGCCAGCAGCTTGGCCGGGCGATACAATGAGCAGTTCTTC. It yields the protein CASSLAGRYNEQFF. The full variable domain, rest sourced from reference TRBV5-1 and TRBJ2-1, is KAGVTQTPRYLIKTRGQQVTLSCSPISGHRSVSWYQQTPGQGLQFLFEYFSETQRNKGNFPGRFSGRQFSNSRSEMNVSTLELGDSALYLCASSLAGRYNEQFFGPGTRLTVL.

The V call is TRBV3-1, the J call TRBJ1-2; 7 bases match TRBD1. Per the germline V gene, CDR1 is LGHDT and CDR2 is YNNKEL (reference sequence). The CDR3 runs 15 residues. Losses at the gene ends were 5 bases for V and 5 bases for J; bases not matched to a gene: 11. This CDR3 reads CASSTLTGTAYGYTF. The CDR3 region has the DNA TGTGCCAGCAGCACCCTAACCGGGACAGCTTATGGCTACACCTTC.

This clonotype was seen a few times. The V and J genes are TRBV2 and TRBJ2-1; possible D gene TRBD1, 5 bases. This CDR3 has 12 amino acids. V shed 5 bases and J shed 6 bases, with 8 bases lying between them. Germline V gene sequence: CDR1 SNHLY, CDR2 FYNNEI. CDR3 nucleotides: TGTGCCAGCAGTCGCCAGGGCAATGAGCAGTTCTTC. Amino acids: CASSRQGNEQFF.

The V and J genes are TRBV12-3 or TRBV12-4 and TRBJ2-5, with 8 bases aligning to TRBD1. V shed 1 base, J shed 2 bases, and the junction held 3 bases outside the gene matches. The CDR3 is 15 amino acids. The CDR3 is CASSLGTGQQETQYF. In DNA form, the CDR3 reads TGTGCCAGCAGTTTAGGGACAGGGCAGCAAGAGACCCAGTACTTC.

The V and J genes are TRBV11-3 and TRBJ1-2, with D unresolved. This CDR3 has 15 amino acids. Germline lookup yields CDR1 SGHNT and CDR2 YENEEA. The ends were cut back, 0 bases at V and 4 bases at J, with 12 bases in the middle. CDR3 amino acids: CASSLDQGGGYGYTF. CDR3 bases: TGTGCCAGCAGCTTAGATCAAGGAGGCGGCTATGGCTACACCTTC. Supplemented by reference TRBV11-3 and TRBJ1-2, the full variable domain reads EAGVVQSPRYKIIEKKQPVAFWCNPISGHNTLYWYLQNLGQGPELLIRYENEEAVDDSQLPKDRFSAERLKGVDSTLKIQPAELGDSAVYLCASSLDQGGGYGYTFGSGTRLTVV.

CDR3 in amino acids: CATSREIANNEQFF. In DNA, the CDR3 is TGTGCCACCAGCAGAGAGATAGCGAACAATGAGCAGTTCTTC. The chain recombines TRBV15 with TRBJ2-1, with D perhaps TRBD2 (5 bases). Trimming removed 0 bases at V and 5 bases at J, with 8 bases between. The CDR3 is made up of 14 amino acids. Germline V gene data show CDR1 as LNHNV and CDR2 as YYDKDF (reference sequence).

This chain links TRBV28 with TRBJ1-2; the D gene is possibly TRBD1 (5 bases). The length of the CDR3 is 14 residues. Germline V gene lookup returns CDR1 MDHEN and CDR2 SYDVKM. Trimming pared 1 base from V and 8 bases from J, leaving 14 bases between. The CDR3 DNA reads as TGTGCCAGCAGTTTATCCCTCTCTCCAGGGGGCTACACCTTC. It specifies CASSLSLSPGGYTF.

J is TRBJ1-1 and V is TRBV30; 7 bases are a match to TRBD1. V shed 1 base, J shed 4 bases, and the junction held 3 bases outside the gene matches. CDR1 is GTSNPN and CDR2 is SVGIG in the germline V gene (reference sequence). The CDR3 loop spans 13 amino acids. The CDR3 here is CAWSGQGSTEAFF. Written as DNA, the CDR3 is TGTGCCTGGAGTGGACAGGGTTCCACTGAAGCTTTCTTT.

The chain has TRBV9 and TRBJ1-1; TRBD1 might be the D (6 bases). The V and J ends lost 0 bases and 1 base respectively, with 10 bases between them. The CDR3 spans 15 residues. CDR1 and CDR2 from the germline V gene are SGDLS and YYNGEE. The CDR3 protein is CASSVGGTTNTEAFF. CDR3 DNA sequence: TGTGCCAGCAGCGTAGGAGGGACAACGAACACTGAAGCTTTCTTT. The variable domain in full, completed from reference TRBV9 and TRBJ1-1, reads DSGVTQTPKHLITATGQRVTLRCSPRSGDLSVYWYQQSLDQGLQFLIQYYNGEERAKGNILERFSAQQFPDLHSELNLSSLELGDSALYFCASSVGGTTNTEAFFGQGTRLTVV.

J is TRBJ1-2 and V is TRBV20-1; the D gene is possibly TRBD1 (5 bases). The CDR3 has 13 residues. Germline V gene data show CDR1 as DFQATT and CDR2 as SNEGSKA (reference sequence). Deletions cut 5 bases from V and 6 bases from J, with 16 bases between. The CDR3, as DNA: TGCAGTGCTGGGAATACGGGGACGAATGGCTACACCTTC. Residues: CSAGNTGTNGYTF.